The 16 T cell receptor beta chains below all came from one sample that was sequenced in a study of blood T cell repertoires in COVID-19. The assay was immunoSEQ multiplex PCR, and TCRdb's table has in-frame clones only and misses some. Found here are approximately 160,000 clones, 80% to 90% of them singletons; the top ten hold roughly 7%. The sample taken for sequencing was PBMCs or T cells enriched from blood (not recorded which). The receptors derive from a man aged 50-60 years who had recovered from COVID-19.

The CDR3 coding sequence is TGTGCCAGTAGCTCGTTGAGGACAGGGATGTCCGGGGAGCTGTTTTTT. Translation: CASSSLRTGMSGELFF. This sequence joins TRBV19 and TRBJ2-2; TRBD1 matches 8 bases. The CDR3 covers 16 residues. V lost 6 bases and J lost 6; bases outside the gene matches: 12. Germline lookup yields CDR1 LNHDA and CDR2 SQIVND (reference sequence). Drawing the rest from reference TRBV19 and TRBJ2-2, the complete variable domain is DGGITQSPKYLFRKEGQNVTLSCEQNLNHDAMYWYRQDPGQGLRLIYYSQIVNDFQKGDIAEGYSVSREKKESFPLTVTSAQKNPTAFYLCASSSLRTGMSGELFFGEGSRLTVL.

The genes are TRBV27 and TRBJ2-3, with 11 bases matching TRBD1. This CDR3 has 16 amino acids. Germline V gene data show CDR1 as MNHEY and CDR2 as SMNVEV (reference sequence). J gave up 3 bases and V 4 bases, and 6 bases lay outside the gene matches. The CDR3 here is CASSSWTGGKTDTQYF. The CDR3 nucleotides are TGTGCCAGCAGTTCGTGGACAGGGGGCAAGACAGATACGCAGTATTTT.

The chain links TRBV6-6 to TRBJ2-3; a possible D gene is TRBD2 (6 bases). The CDR3 runs to 14 residues. Germline values: CDR1 MNHNY, CDR2 SVGAGI (reference sequence). Trimming took off 8 bases at V and 4 bases at J, with 16 bases between the two ends. The chain's CDR3 is CASRGSPSSDTQYF. The CDR3 region has the DNA TGTGCCAGCCGGGGGTCCCCATCCTCAGATACGCAGTATTTT.

This rearrangement joins TRBV7-9 to TRBJ2-2, with 9 bases fitting TRBD1. CDR1 and CDR2 (germline): SEHNR, FQNEAQ (reference sequence). Trimming took 4 bases from V and 4 from J; bases not matched to a gene: 7. There are 16 residues in the CDR3. Written as DNA, the CDR3 is TGTGCCAGCAGCTCTAGTACAGGGGGCAGCACCGGGGAGCTGTTTTTT. It codes for CASSSSTGGSTGELFF.

A few counts support this clone. The chain couples TRBV7-9 to TRBJ1-5, with D maybe TRBD1 (6 bases). The CDR3 length is 18 residues. Germline loops: CDR1 SEHNR, CDR2 FQNEAQ (reference sequence). V was pared by 3 bases and J by 2 bases, with 20 bases between. The CDR3 coding sequence is TGTGCCAGCAGCTTCAGCACGTCCAGGGGTTCGGGCAATCAGCCCCAGCATTTT. Translation: CASSFSTSRGSGNQPQHF.

The chain has TRBV30 and TRBJ2-5, with TRBD1 identical over 7 bases. CDR1 is GTSNPN and CDR2 is SVGIG in the germline V gene (reference sequence). Unmatched junction bases numbered 12, after V lost 0 bases and J lost 5 bases. CDR3 length equals 16 residues. CDR3 amino acids: CAWSVRTGQWEETQYF. The CDR3 DNA reads TGTGCCTGGAGTGTAAGGACAGGACAATGGGAGGAGACCCAGTACTTC. The full variable domain, its missing parts supplied by reference TRBV30 and TRBJ2-5, is SQTIHQWPATLVQPVGSPLSLECTVEGTSNPNLYWYRQAAGRGLQLLFYSVGIGQISSEVPQNLSASRPQDRQFILSSKKLLLSDSGFYLCAWSVRTGQWEETQYFGPGTRLLVL.

The rearrangement links TRBV2 to TRBJ1-2; TRBD1 matches at 8 bases. Germline assignment: CDR1 SNHLY and CDR2 FYNNEI. The J segment lost 2 bases and the V segment lost 7 bases, leaving 6 bases of the junction unmatched. The CDR3 runs to 14 residues. The CDR3 reads CASTQTGVNYGYTF. The CDR3 DNA reads as TGTGCCAGCACCCAGACAGGGGTGAACTATGGCTACACCTTC. Drawing the rest from reference TRBV2 and TRBJ1-2, the complete variable domain is EPEVTQTPSHQVTQMGQEVILRCVPISNHLYFYWYRQILGQKVEFLVSFYNNEISEKSEIFDDQFSVERPDGSNFTLKIRSTKLEDSAMYFCASTQTGVNYGYTFGSGTRLTVV.

V gene TRBV5-1 combines with J gene TRBJ2-5; perhaps TRBD1 as D (6 bases). The CDR3 is 13 amino acids. Germline values: CDR1 SGHRS, CDR2 YFSETQ. V was pared by 0 bases and J by 10 bases, with 13 bases between. The CDR3 spells CASSLDRRGGQYF. Written as DNA, the CDR3 is TGCGCCAGCAGCTTGGATCGCCGAGGGGGCCAGTACTTC. The whole variable domain, remainder taken from reference TRBV5-1 and TRBJ2-5, is KAGVTQTPRYLIKTRGQQVTLSCSPISGHRSVSWYQQTPGQGLQFLFEYFSETQRNKGNFPGRFSGRQFSNSRSEMNVSTLELGDSALYLCASSLDRRGGQYFGPGTRLLVL.

The CDR3 is CARSPDRGQPYQPQHF. The CDR3 DNA follows: TGTGCCAGAAGCCCTGACAGGGGGCAGCCTTATCAGCCCCAGCATTTT. The rearrangement links TRBV5-3 to TRBJ1-5; 10 nucleotides align to TRBD1. TRBV5-3 is treated as an ORF (open reading frame) with a function not yet certain. This CDR3 has 16 amino acids. Trimming cost V 4 bases and J 5 bases; bases outside gene matches: 9.

The gene calls are TRBV6-5 and TRBJ1-1; 8 bases map to TRBD1. The CDR3 length is 15 residues. CDR1 is MNHEY, CDR2 SVGAGI, per germline. J lost 5 bases, V lost 0 bases, and 5 bases had no gene match. The CDR3, as DNA: TGTGCCAGCAGTTACTCGACAGGGGTAATAACTGAAGCTTTCTTT. Protein product: CASSYSTGVITEAFF.

The chain uses TRBV12-5 and TRBJ2-6; 7 bases map to TRBD1. The CDR3 totals 18 residues. Per germline, CDR1 LGHNT and CDR2 FRNRAP. The trim removed 3 bases at V and 0 bases at J, leaving 8 bases unmatched. The DNA of the CDR3 is TGTGCTAGTGGTTTCTCGGGACAGACTATCTCTGGGGCCAACGTCCTGACTTTC. Amino acid sequence: CASGFSGQTISGANVLTF.

This chain joins TRBV14 and TRBJ1-1; unclear D gene. The length of the CDR3 is 13 residues. Germline CDR1 reads SGHDN; CDR2 reads FVKESK. V lost 4 bases and J lost 0, with 6 bases in between. The CDR3 sequence: CASSPSMNTEAFF. Written as DNA, the CDR3 is TGTGCCAGCAGCCCTAGTATGAACACTGAAGCTTTCTTT. Full variable domain (rest looked up from reference TRBV14 and TRBJ1-1): EAGVTQFPSHSVIEKGQTVTLRCDPISGHDNLYWYRRVMGKEIKFLLHFVKESKQDESGMPNNRFLAERTGGTYSTLKVQPAELEDSGVYFCASSPSMNTEAFFGQGTRLTVV.

The sample holds a few counts of this clone. The CDR3 nucleotides are TGCAGCGTTGCATCCCGGGACAGGGGTTACGAGCAGTACTTC. Translated: CSVASRDRGYEQYF. The rearrangement uses TRBV29-1 and TRBJ2-7; the match to TRBD1 covers 10 bases. J lost 4 bases, V lost 4 bases, and 7 bases had no gene match. Germline V gene sequence: CDR1 SQVTM, CDR2 ANQGSEA. There are 14 residues in the CDR3.

CDR3 in amino acids: CASSPVGVARRGYTEAFF. The CDR3 coding sequence is TGTGCCAGCAGCCCCGTCGGGGTTGCCCGCCGAGGGTACACTGAAGCTTTCTTT. The V and J genes are TRBV11-3 and TRBJ1-1, with D unresolved. Trimming cost V 5 bases and J 3 bases, with 25 bases left between them. The CDR3 consists of 18 residues. Germline V gives CDR1 SGHNT, CDR2 YENEEA. Full variable domain (missing parts from reference TRBV11-3 and TRBJ1-1): EAGVVQSPRYKIIEKKQPVAFWCNPISGHNTLYWYLQNLGQGPELLIRYENEEAVDDSQLPKDRFSAERLKGVDSTLKIQPAELGDSAVYLCASSPVGVARRGYTEAFFGQGTRLTVV.

This clone was observed once. This rearrangement joins TRBV18 to TRBJ2-1; 7 bases map to TRBD2. This CDR3 spans 15 amino acids. Per the germline V gene, CDR1 is KGHSH and CDR2 is LQKENI. The V and J ends lost 2 bases and 2 bases, in that order; junction bases with no gene match: 3. The CDR3 DNA reads TGTGCCAGCTCACCAAAAGGGAGGGCCTACAATGAGCAGTTCTTC. Translating it yields CASSPKGRAYNEQFF.

This clone has a single count. V gene TRBV18 combines with J gene TRBJ2-3, with D perhaps matching TRBD1 (5 bases). Germline CDR1 and CDR2: KGHSH and LQKENI. CDR3 length equals 15 residues. The V end was cut by 2 bases, the J end by 3 bases, with 12 bases between. The CDR3 DNA reads as TGTGCCAGCTCACCAACGACAGCCGTAACAGATACGCAGTATTTT. This sequence encodes CASSPTTAVTDTQYF.